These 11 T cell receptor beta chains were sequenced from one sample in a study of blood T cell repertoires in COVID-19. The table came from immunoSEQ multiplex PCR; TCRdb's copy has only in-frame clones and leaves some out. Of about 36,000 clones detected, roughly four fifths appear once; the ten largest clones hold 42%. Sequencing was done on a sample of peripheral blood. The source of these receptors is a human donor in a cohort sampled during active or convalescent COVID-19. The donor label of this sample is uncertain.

CDR3 in amino acids: CASSEPYRGNEQFF. The CDR3 nucleotides read TGTGCCAGCAGTGAGCCTTACAGGGGAAATGAGCAGTTCTTC. V usage is TRBV2 and J usage is TRBJ2-1; TRBD1 matches at 7 bases. Germline trimming cut 3 bases from V and 7 bases from J; bases unmatched to any gene: 6. Germline assignment: CDR1 SNHLY and CDR2 FYNNEI. The CDR3 has 14 residues.

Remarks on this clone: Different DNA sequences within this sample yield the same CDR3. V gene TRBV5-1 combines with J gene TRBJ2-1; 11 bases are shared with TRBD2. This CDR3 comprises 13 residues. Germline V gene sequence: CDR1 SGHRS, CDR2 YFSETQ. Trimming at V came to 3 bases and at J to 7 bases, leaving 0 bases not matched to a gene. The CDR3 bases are TGCGCCAGCAGCTGGACTAGCGGGAATGAGCAGTTCTTC. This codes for CASSWTSGNEQFF. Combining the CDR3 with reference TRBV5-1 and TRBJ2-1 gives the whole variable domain KAGVTQTPRYLIKTRGQQVTLSCSPISGHRSVSWYQQTPGQGLQFLFEYFSETQRNKGNFPGRFSGRQFSNSRSEMNVSTLELGDSALYLCASSWTSGNEQFFGPGTRLTVL.

The DNA of the CDR3 is TGTGCCAGCAGCGCTGGGGTAGGCGGGATGAGCACAGATACGCAGTATTTT. This codes for CASSAGVGGMSTDTQYF. The chain is built from TRBV7-9 and TRBJ2-3; D possibly corresponds to TRBD2 (6 bases). This CDR3 is 17 amino acids long. Deletions cut 5 bases from V and 0 bases from J, with 18 bases between. The germline gives CDR1 SEHNR, CDR2 FQNEAQ (reference sequence).

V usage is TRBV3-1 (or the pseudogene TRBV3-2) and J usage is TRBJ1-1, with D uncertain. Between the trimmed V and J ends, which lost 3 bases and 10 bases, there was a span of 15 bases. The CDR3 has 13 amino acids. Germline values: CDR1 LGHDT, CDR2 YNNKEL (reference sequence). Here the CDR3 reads CASSQPSGFGAFF. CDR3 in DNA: TGTGCCAGCAGCCAGCCCTCCGGGTTCGGAGCTTTCTTT.

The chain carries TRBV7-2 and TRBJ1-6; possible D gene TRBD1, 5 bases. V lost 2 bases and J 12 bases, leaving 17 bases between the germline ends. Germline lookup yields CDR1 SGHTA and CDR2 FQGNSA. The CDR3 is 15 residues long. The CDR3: CASSLTEGSAEPLHF. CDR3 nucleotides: TGTGCCAGCAGCTTAACGGAGGGGTCTGCGGAACCCCTCCACTTT.

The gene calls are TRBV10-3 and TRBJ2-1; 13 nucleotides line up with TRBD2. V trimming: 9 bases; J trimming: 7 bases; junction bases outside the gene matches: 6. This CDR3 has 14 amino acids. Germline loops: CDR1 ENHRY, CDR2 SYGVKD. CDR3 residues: CAIGLAGAGNEQFF. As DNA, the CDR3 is TGTGCCATTGGACTAGCGGGAGCGGGGAATGAGCAGTTCTTC.

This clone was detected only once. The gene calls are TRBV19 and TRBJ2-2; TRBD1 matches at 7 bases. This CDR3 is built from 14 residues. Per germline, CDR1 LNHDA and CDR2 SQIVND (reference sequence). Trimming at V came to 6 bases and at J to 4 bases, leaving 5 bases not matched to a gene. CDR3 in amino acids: CASRQGIGTGELFF. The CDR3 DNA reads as TGTGCCAGTAGACAGGGGATAGGCACCGGGGAGCTGTTTTTT.

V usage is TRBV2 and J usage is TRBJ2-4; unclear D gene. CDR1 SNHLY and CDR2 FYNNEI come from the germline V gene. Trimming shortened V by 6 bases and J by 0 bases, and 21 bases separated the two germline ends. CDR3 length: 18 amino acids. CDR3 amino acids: CASRPSPHRGRAKNIQYF. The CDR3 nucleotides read TGTGCCAGCAGACCCTCTCCCCACCGAGGCCGAGCCAAAAACATTCAGTACTTC.

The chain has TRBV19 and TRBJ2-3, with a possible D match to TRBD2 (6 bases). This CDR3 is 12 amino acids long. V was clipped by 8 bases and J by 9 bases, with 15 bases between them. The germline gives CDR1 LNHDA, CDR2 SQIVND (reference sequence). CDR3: CASGGLAETQYF. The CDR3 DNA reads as TGTGCCAGTGGGGGGTTGGCGGAGACGCAGTATTTT.

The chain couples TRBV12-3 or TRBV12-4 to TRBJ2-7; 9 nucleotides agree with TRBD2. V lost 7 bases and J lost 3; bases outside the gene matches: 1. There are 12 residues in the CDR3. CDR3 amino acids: CASKAGGYEQYF. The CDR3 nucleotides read TGTGCCAGCAAAGCGGGAGGCTACGAGCAGTACTTC.

CDR3 residues: CASSSLAGRGDTQYF. The CDR3 nucleotides are TGTGCCAGCAGCTCATTAGCGGGGCGTGGGGATACGCAGTATTTT. The rearrangement joins TRBV11-2 to TRBJ2-3; 8 bases fit TRBD2. V gave up 4 bases and J gave up 6 bases; unmatched junction bases: 9. The CDR3 spans 15 residues. CDR1 is SGHAT, CDR2 FQNNGV, per germline.